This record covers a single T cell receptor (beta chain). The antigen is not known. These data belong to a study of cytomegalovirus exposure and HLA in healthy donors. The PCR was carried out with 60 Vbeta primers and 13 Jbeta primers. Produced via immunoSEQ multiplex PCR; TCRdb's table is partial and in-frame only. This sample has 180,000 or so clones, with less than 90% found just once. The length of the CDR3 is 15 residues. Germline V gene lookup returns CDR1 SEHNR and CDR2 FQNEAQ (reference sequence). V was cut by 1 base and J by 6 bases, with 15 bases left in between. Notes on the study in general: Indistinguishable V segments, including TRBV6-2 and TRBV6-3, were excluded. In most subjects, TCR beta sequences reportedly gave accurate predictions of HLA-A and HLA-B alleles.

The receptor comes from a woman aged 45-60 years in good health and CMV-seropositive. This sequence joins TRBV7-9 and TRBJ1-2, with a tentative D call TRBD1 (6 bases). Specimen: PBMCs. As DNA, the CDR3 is TGTGCCAGCAGCTTAGACAGGGCGGGTCCAAATGGCTACACCTTC. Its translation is CASSLDRAGPNGYTF. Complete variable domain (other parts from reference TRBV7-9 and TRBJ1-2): DTGVSQNPRHKITKRGQNVTFRCDPISEHNRLYWYRQTLGQGPEFLTYFQNEAQLEKSRLLSDRFSAERPKGSFSTLEIQRTEQGDSAMYLCASSLDRAGPNGYTFGSGTRLTVV.